What follows are 31 T cell receptor beta chains derived from one specimen sequenced in a study of T-cell memory formation after mild COVID-19. TCRdb used MiXCR to reprocess the 5' RACE reads, holding one entry per CDR3 protein. This sample carries 350,000 to 500,000 distinct CDR3 sequences, over 15% of them seen once, and the ten largest clones take 20% to 25%. The sequencing sample was made of PBMCs or a T cell subset sorted from them (not recorded which). The source is a man between 18 and 29 years old who had mild COVID-19 (a few samples of this study predate the infection). Cell type and time point are not known.

The chain carries TRBV6-5 and TRBJ1-1; the match to TRBD1 covers 8 bases. This CDR3 region has 16 residues. The V segment lost 0 bases and the J segment 2 bases; nucleotides outside the gene matches: 5. The germline gives CDR1 MNHEY, CDR2 SVGAGI. Here the CDR3 reads CASSYSFDRGNTEAFF. The CDR3 region has the DNA TGTGCCAGCAGTTACTCCTTCGACAGGGGTAACACTGAAGCTTTCTTT.

This clonotype was counted a few times. This chain joins TRBV5-1 and TRBJ2-1; no clear D. The V gene lost 4 bases and the J gene lost 1 base, with 3 bases spanning the gap. Looked up from germline, CDR1 is SGHRS and CDR2 is YFSETQ. This CDR3 is built from 12 residues. This CDR3 reads CASSDSYNEQFF. The DNA of the CDR3 is TGCGCCAGCAGCGATTCCTACAATGAGCAGTTCTTC.

The table lists this clonotype with a few counts. The rearrangement links TRBV20-1 to TRBJ2-2, with 10 bases matching TRBD1. CDR1 and CDR2 from the germline V gene are DFQATT and SNEGSKA (reference sequence). This CDR3 has 16 residues. J gave up 4 bases and V 0 bases, and 5 bases lay outside the gene matches. The CDR3 sequence is CSARDQRTGGTGELFF. CDR3 coding DNA: TGCAGTGCTAGAGATCAAAGGACAGGGGGCACCGGGGAGCTGTTTTTT.

The sample holds a few counts of this clonotype. The chain carries TRBV6-5 and TRBJ1-1, with D uncertain. The V end lost 0 bases, the J end lost 0 bases, and 14 bases lay between the germline ends. The CDR3 length is 17 residues. CDR1 and CDR2 from the germline V gene are MNHEY and SVGAGI. CDR3 nucleotide sequence: TGTGCCAGCAGTTACTCGGGCGGGGATCGGATGAACACTGAAGCTTTCTTT. Encoded protein: CASSYSGGDRMNTEAFF.

In its sample, this clonotype was seen once. The chain joins TRBV6-5 to TRBJ1-1; D not resolved. The CDR3 totals 13 residues. V lost 4 bases, J lost 1 base, and 7 bases lay in between. The germline V gene has CDR1 MNHEY and CDR2 SVGAGI. DNA of the CDR3: TGTGCCAGCAGTTGGACTCGGAACACTGAAGCTTTCTTT. The encoded protein is CASSWTRNTEAFF.

V and J are TRBV6-2 or TRBV6-3 and TRBJ1-1; the D gene is possibly TRBD1 (5 bases). This CDR3 comprises 15 residues. Germline CDR1 reads MNHEY; CDR2 reads SVGEGT. V lost 6 bases and J 4 bases, leaving 18 bases between the germline ends. The CDR3 loop is CASRTSRGGGTEAFF. The CDR3 nucleotides are TGTGCCAGCAGGACTTCCCGGGGTGGGGGCACTGAAGCTTTCTTT.

This clonotype was detected a few times. V gene TRBV20-1 combines with J gene TRBJ2-2, with TRBD1 matching over 8 bases. V was pared by 1 base and J by 2 bases, with 6 bases of the junction left unmatched. CDR3 length equals 16 residues. CDR1 and CDR2 from the germline V gene are DFQATT and SNEGSKA (reference sequence). The CDR3 bases are TGCAGTGCTAGAGCCCGACAGGGGAGCAACACCGGGGAGCTGTTTTTT. It yields the protein CSARARQGSNTGELFF.

This sequence joins TRBV4-2 and TRBJ2-7; 9 nucleotides agree with TRBD1. Trimming at V came to 3 bases and at J to 4 bases, leaving 7 bases not matched to a gene. The CDR3 is 15 residues long. Germline V gene sequence: CDR1 LGHNA, CDR2 YNFKEQ. CDR3: CASSHARTGEYEQYF. CDR3 sequence (DNA): TGTGCCAGCAGCCATGCAAGGACAGGGGAATACGAGCAGTACTTC.

A few counts support this clonotype. The chain links TRBV12-3 or TRBV12-4 to TRBJ2-1; 11 nucleotides agree with TRBD2. This CDR3 is built from 14 residues. Trimming took 7 bases from V and 10 from J; bases not matched to a gene: 9. CDR3 DNA sequence: TGTGCCAGCATGCGTAGCGGGGGGGCTCGGGAGCAGTTCTTC. The encoded protein is CASMRSGGAREQFF.

This clonotype was seen a few times. The V gene is TRBV4-1, the J gene TRBJ1-4; D call uncertain. The CDR3 extends over 15 amino acids. Germline CDR1 is MGHRA and CDR2 is YSYEKL. The germline V and J ends were trimmed by 4 bases and 7 bases, with 16 bases remaining between them. CDR3 residues: CASSPLGRNVEKLFF. DNA for the CDR3: TGCGCCAGCAGCCCCCTAGGGAGGAATGTTGAAAAACTGTTTTTT.

V and J are TRBV15 and TRBJ1-1; no reliable D call. This CDR3 is 12 amino acids long. From germline, CDR1 is LNHNV and CDR2 YYDKDF (reference sequence). V gave up 1 base and J gave up 1 base, with 1 base separating them. This CDR3 reads CATSRGNTEAFF. The CDR3, as DNA: TGTGCCACCAGCAGAGGGAACACTGAAGCTTTCTTT. Using reference TRBV15 and TRBJ1-1 for the parts outside the CDR3, the full variable domain is DAMVIQNPRYQVTQFGKPVTLSCSQTLNHNVMYWYQQKSSQAPKLLFHYYDKDFNNEADTPDNFQSRRPNTSFCFLDIRSPGLGDTAMYLCATSRGNTEAFFGQGTRLTVV.

This clonotype has just a few counts. The chain recombines TRBV5-1 with TRBJ2-3, with 12 bases fitting TRBD1. The V gene end was trimmed by 7 bases and the J gene end by 4 bases; junction bases not matched to a gene: 1. This CDR3 region has 13 residues. Germline loops: CDR1 SGHRS, CDR2 YFSETQ. Here the CDR3 reads CASGTGGADTQYF. DNA for the CDR3: TGCGCCAGCGGGACAGGGGGCGCAGATACGCAGTATTTT.

In its sample, this clonotype was seen a few times. This chain joins TRBV5-5 and TRBJ2-7; D is perhaps TRBD1 (5 bases). Trimming cost V 1 base and J 1 base, with 9 bases left between them. Per germline, CDR1 SGHKS and CDR2 YYEKEE (reference sequence). This CDR3 has 14 amino acids. The CDR3 DNA reads as TGTGCCAGCAGCTTGCTGCCAGGGTCCTACGAGCAGTACGTC. It encodes CASSLLPGSYEQYV.

DNA of the CDR3: TGTGCCAGCAGTTTACGGGACAGTACCTACAATGAGCAGTTCTTC. This translates into CASSLRDSTYNEQFF. This chain uses TRBV12-3 or TRBV12-4 with TRBJ2-1; 7 bases map to TRBD1. The CDR3 is 15 amino acids. After removal of 2 bases from V and 2 bases from J, the junction contained 3 bases not matched to a gene.

The chain is built from TRBV5-1 and TRBJ1-4; D gene ambiguous. This CDR3 comprises 13 residues. Germline CDR1 and CDR2: SGHRS and YFSETQ. With 4 bases removed from V and 4 bases from J, the gap between germline ends came to 8 bases. CDR3 DNA sequence: TGCGCCAGCAGCCCCCAATATAATGAAAAACTGTTTTTT. Protein sequence: CASSPQYNEKLFF.

The rearrangement joins TRBV6-2 or TRBV6-3 to TRBJ2-2, with 7 bases fitting TRBD2. The CDR3 spans 14 residues. Germline CDR1 MNHEY, CDR2 SVGEGT. Trimming removed 7 bases from V and 5 bases from J; junction bases left unmatched: 7. CDR3 residues: CASTTVGGTGELFF. For the CDR3, the DNA is TGTGCCAGCACCACCGTCGGGGGGACCGGGGAGCTGTTTTTT.

The chain recombines TRBV7-9 with TRBJ2-5; a possible D gene is TRBD1 (6 bases). V was clipped by 4 bases and J by 4 bases, with 10 bases between them. The CDR3 contains 13 residues. The germline gives CDR1 SEHNR, CDR2 FQNEAQ (reference sequence). The CDR3 DNA is TGTGCCAGCAGCTCGCCAGGGGTAGAGACCCAGTACTTC. Amino acids: CASSSPGVETQYF.

In DNA form, the CDR3 reads TGCAGTGCTAGACCAGCGGGGTCGAGAGATACGCAGTATTTT. Its translation is CSARPAGSRDTQYF. The V gene is TRBV20-1, the J gene TRBJ2-3, with 7 positions matching TRBD2. The germline V gene has CDR1 DFQATT and CDR2 SNEGSKA (reference sequence). The CDR3 contains 14 residues. The ends lost 2 bases at V and 5 bases at J; junction bases unmatched: 7.

The chain couples TRBV5-1 to TRBJ1-1; weak D call: TRBD1 (6 bases). Trimming cost V 4 bases and J 4 bases, with 17 bases left between them. This CDR3 region has 15 residues. Germline CDR1 and CDR2: SGHRS and YFSETQ. CDR3: CASSTTAGAGTEAFF. The CDR3 bases are TGCGCCAGCAGCACCACAGCGGGGGCCGGCACTGAAGCTTTCTTT.

The CDR3 DNA reads TGCGCCAGCAGCCAAGATATAAGCGGGGGGTCGGCAGATACGCAGTATTTT. As protein: CASSQDISGGSADTQYF. This chain joins TRBV4-3 and TRBJ2-3; 9 bases are shared with TRBD2. CDR1 and CDR2 from the germline V gene are LGHNA and YSLEER. The CDR3 is made up of 17 amino acids. The junction had 8 bases not matched to a gene; V was cut back by 0 bases and J by 4 bases.

This clonotype was observed a handful of times. V is TRBV2 and J is TRBJ2-3; the match to TRBD2 covers 8 bases. V lost 6 bases, J lost 7 bases, and 15 bases stayed unmatched. The germline gives CDR1 SNHLY, CDR2 FYNNEI. This CDR3 is built from 16 residues. CDR3 nucleotide sequence: TGTGCCAGCAGCGCCTTGGAAGCGGGGGTGGGAAATACGCAGTATTTT. Protein product: CASSALEAGVGNTQYF.

V gene TRBV7-2 combines with J gene TRBJ2-5, with 11 nucleotides matching TRBD2. CDR3 length: 15 amino acids. J was trimmed by 4 bases and V by 5 bases; bases with no gene match: 6. The germline V gene has CDR1 SGHTA and CDR2 FQGNSA. The CDR3 here is CASSRSGGAGETQYF. As DNA, the CDR3 is TGTGCCAGCAGCCGTAGCGGGGGGGCCGGAGAGACCCAGTACTTC.

The V gene is TRBV7-8, the J gene TRBJ2-5; 7 bases align to TRBD2. Trimming took 2 bases from V and 7 from J; bases not matched to a gene: 7. The CDR3 loop spans 14 amino acids. Per germline, CDR1 SGHVS and CDR2 FQNEAQ. The chain's CDR3 is CASSLPTSRGTQYF. CDR3 DNA sequence: TGTGCCAGCAGCTTACCGACTAGCCGGGGGACCCAGTACTTC.

This clonotype was observed a few times. Here the CDR3 reads CASSATSGGAREYF. CDR3 DNA: TGTGCCAGCAGCGCGACTAGCGGGGGTGCCCGGGAGTACTTC. This chain joins TRBV7-9 and TRBJ2-7, with 12 nucleotides matching TRBD2. The CDR3 spans 14 residues. V gave up 5 bases and J gave up 11 bases; unmatched junction bases: 10. Germline CDR1 and CDR2: SEHNR and FQNEAQ (reference sequence).

V gene TRBV6-5 combines with J gene TRBJ1-2; TRBD1 aligns across 12 bases. Germline CDR1 and CDR2: MNHEY and SVGAGI. The CDR3 runs to 14 residues. V lost 4 bases and J lost 7; bases outside the gene matches: 4. The CDR3 loop is CASSSGTGGLGYTF. In nucleotides, the CDR3 is TGTGCCAGCAGTTCCGGGACAGGGGGCCTTGGCTACACCTTC.

This clonotype appeared a few times. V gene TRBV20-1 combines with J gene TRBJ2-2; 10 bases are a match to TRBD1. Trimming cost V 5 bases and J 1 base; bases outside gene matches: 7. The CDR3 has 16 residues. CDR1 is DFQATT, CDR2 SNEGSKA, per germline (reference sequence). CDR3: CSARHWDRGNTGELFF. CDR3 DNA: TGCAGTGCTCGTCATTGGGACAGGGGGAACACCGGGGAGCTGTTTTTT.

The genes are TRBV5-1 and TRBJ2-7; maybe TRBD1 (6 bases). The CDR3 is made up of 15 amino acids. V was pared by 0 bases and J by 2 bases, with 12 bases between. The germline CDR1 and CDR2 sequences are SGHRS and YFSETQ. The CDR3 DNA reads TGCGCCAGCAGCTTGGGCCCACAGGGTACCTACGAGCAGTACTTC. The encoded protein is CASSLGPQGTYEQYF.

The V gene is TRBV6-1, the J gene TRBJ2-3; 9 nucleotides line up with TRBD2. The CDR3 totals 15 residues. V was clipped by 3 bases and J by 4 bases; unmatched bases: 5. From germline, CDR1 is MNHNS and CDR2 SASEGT. The CDR3 here is CASSDLAGWSDTQYF. CDR3 sequence (DNA): TGTGCCAGCAGTGATCTAGCGGGGTGGTCAGATACGCAGTATTTT.

This clonotype was recorded a few times. The rearrangement links TRBV2 to TRBJ2-7, with a tentative D call TRBD2 (6 bases). Per the germline V gene, CDR1 is SNHLY and CDR2 is FYNNEI. CDR3 size: 13 residues. The V and J ends lost 6 bases and 6 bases respectively, with 15 bases between them. The chain's CDR3 is CASRSPLGGEQYF. CDR3 nucleotides: TGTGCCAGCAGGTCTCCTTTGGGGGGCGAGCAGTACTTC.

This chain links TRBV5-1 with TRBJ2-1; D is uncertain. This CDR3 contains 14 residues. The V gene's germline CDR1 is SGHRS and CDR2 YFSETQ. V lost 2 bases and J 5 bases, leaving 11 bases between the germline ends. CDR3 in amino acids: CASSFRTPNNEQFF. The CDR3 bases are TGCGCCAGCAGCTTCCGAACGCCCAACAATGAGCAGTTCTTC.

There are a few counts of this clonotype. The chain uses TRBV27 and TRBJ2-1, with 8 bases that match TRBD2. The trim removed 5 bases at V and 10 bases at J, leaving 13 bases unmatched. This CDR3 is 15 amino acids long. Germline V gene sequence: CDR1 MNHEY, CDR2 SMNVEV (reference sequence). The CDR3 DNA reads as TGTGCCAGCAGTCCACTAGCGGTCCCCGGGGAAGAGCAGTTCTTC. Translating gives CASSPLAVPGEEQFF.